These 22 T cell receptor beta chains share one sample of origin, sequenced in a study of beta chain features in type 1 diabetes. Of the isolated RNA, all was reverse transcribed, and so the sequenced material was expressed TCRB transcripts. The protocol was immunoSEQ multiplex PCR, while the TCRdb copy is restricted to in-frame clones and leaves out a portion. The sample records roughly 370,000 clones, over 11% being singletons. Sequencing was carried out using naive CD4+ T cells from blood. The origin of the receptors is a man younger than 45 in good health.

This chain joins TRBV6-1 and TRBJ2-1; 14 bases align to TRBD2. Losses at the gene ends were 6 bases for V and 7 bases for J; bases not matched to a gene: 5. This CDR3 spans 15 amino acids. Germline CDR1 is MNHNS and CDR2 is SASEGT. The CDR3 DNA follows: TGTGCCAGCAGCCGACTAGCGGGAGGGCCTAATGAGCAGTTCTTC. This sequence encodes CASSRLAGGPNEQFF.

In its sample, this clone was seen a few times. The J gene is TRBJ2-7, the V gene TRBV14; maybe TRBD2 (5 bases). Germline V gene sequence: CDR1 SGHDN, CDR2 FVKESK. The V end lost 0 bases, the J end lost 3 bases, and 15 bases lay between the germline ends. CDR3 length: 16 amino acids. In nucleotides, the CDR3 is TGTGCCAGCAGCCAAGATCATAGCGTGGGTGTCTACGAGCAGTACTTC. This gives the protein CASSQDHSVGVYEQYF.

The rearrangement joins TRBV29-1 to TRBJ2-1, with 9 positions matching TRBD2. Germline V gives CDR1 SQVTM, CDR2 ANQGSEA. Germline trimming cut 6 bases from V and 4 bases from J; bases unmatched to any gene: 10. The CDR3 extends over 15 amino acids. The CDR3 nucleotides read TGCAGCGTGGGCCTTGTACTAGCGGGTTACAATGAGCAGTTCTTC. Its translation: CSVGLVLAGYNEQFF.

Remarks on this clone: At one end, the junction sequence differs from germline, possibly due to a read error. This sequence joins TRBV14 and TRBJ1-5; TRBD1 might be the D (6 bases). Germline lookup yields CDR1 SGHDN and CDR2 FVKESK. The length of the CDR3 is 16 residues. The CDR3 reads CASRQAPNRDNQPQHF. Written as DNA, the CDR3 is TGTGCCAGCAGGCAAGCTCCTAACAGGGATAATCAGCCCCAGCATTTT.

Only a few counts were recorded for this clone. The chain links TRBV4-2 to TRBJ2-1; D may be TRBD2 (6 bases). Germline V lookup: CDR1 LGHNA, CDR2 YNFKEQ. V gave up 0 bases and J gave up 9 bases, with 15 bases separating them. The CDR3 covers 15 residues. The CDR3 loop is CASSQDLLPRGEQFF. In DNA, the CDR3 is TGTGCCAGCAGCCAAGATCTTTTACCGCGGGGTGAGCAGTTCTTC.

This chain connects TRBV29-1 to TRBJ2-5, with D possibly called TRBD1 or TRBD2 (5 bases each). CDR3 size: 14 residues. CDR1 is SQVTM and CDR2 is ANQGSEA in the germline V gene. Trimming took 3 bases from V and 5 from J, leaving 16 bases between them. The CDR3 here is CSVDDSGSGETQYF. The CDR3 nucleotides read TGCAGCGTTGACGATTCAGGGTCGGGGGAGACCCAGTACTTC.

This clone turned up a few times. V usage is TRBV14 and J usage is TRBJ2-7; D unclear. The V end was cut by 4 bases, the J end by 7 bases, with 5 bases between. Germline V gene data show CDR1 as SGHDN and CDR2 as FVKESK. The CDR3 totals 10 residues. Written as DNA, the CDR3 is TGTGCCAGCAGCCCGAGGGAGCAGTACGTC. Translating gives CASSPREQYV.

The rearrangement links TRBV5-1 to TRBJ2-2; 8 nucleotides line up with TRBD1. The CDR3 has 14 amino acids. Germline CDR1 SGHRS, CDR2 YFSETQ. With 8 bases clipped from V and 7 bases from J, the junction kept 10 bases outside the gene matches. CDR3 loop: CASTGTGVLGELFF. The DNA for the CDR3 is TGCGCCAGTACCGGGACAGGCGTCCTCGGGGAGCTGTTTTTT.

This clone was detected only once. As DNA, the CDR3 is TGCGCCAGCAGCCAAGATACCAGGGAGGGACAGCCCCAGCATTTT. This gives the protein CASSQDTREGQPQHF. V gene TRBV4-3 combines with J gene TRBJ1-5; D may be TRBD1 (5 bases). The V gene lost 0 bases and the J gene lost 7 bases, with 13 bases spanning the gap. Per the germline V gene, CDR1 is LGHNA and CDR2 is YSLEER. There are 15 residues in the CDR3.

In this sample, this clone turned up a few times. The rearrangement uses TRBV7-9 and TRBJ2-7, with 13 bases lining up with TRBD2. Trimming at V came to 4 bases and at J to 5 bases, leaving 11 bases not matched to a gene. There are 17 residues in the CDR3. Germline V gene sequence: CDR1 SEHNR, CDR2 FQNEAQ (reference sequence). CDR3 protein: CASSSPRSGLAGDEQYF. CDR3 nucleotides: TGTGCCAGCAGCTCCCCAAGGTCCGGACTAGCGGGGGACGAGCAGTACTTC.

The chain links TRBV25-1 to TRBJ2-5; D is possibly TRBD2 (6 bases). Germline CDR1 MGHDK, CDR2 SYGVNS. This CDR3 comprises 14 residues. V lost 1 base and J lost 3, with 9 bases in between. The CDR3 sequence: CASSELSGEETQYF. As DNA, the CDR3 is TGTGCCAGCAGTGAATTATCGGGAGAAGAGACCCAGTACTTC.

The chain's CDR3 is CASYGQFEAFF. The CDR3 coding sequence is TGTGCCAGTTACGGGCAGTTTGAAGCTTTCTTT. The genes are TRBV19 and TRBJ1-1; no firm D call. CDR1 is LNHDA and CDR2 is SQIVND in the germline V gene (reference sequence). The CDR3 has 11 residues. Trimming pared 8 bases from V and 7 bases from J, leaving 11 bases between.

V usage is TRBV15 and J usage is TRBJ2-1; perhaps TRBD2 as D (5 bases). Germline CDR1 LNHNV, CDR2 YYDKDF (reference sequence). Trimming pared 5 bases from V and 2 bases from J, leaving 13 bases between. CDR3 size: 15 residues. The CDR3 DNA follows: TGTGCCACCAGCCCACGTCGGGGAACCTACAATGAGCAGTTCTTC. Encoded protein: CATSPRRGTYNEQFF.

The chain couples TRBV15 to TRBJ1-2; the D gene is possibly TRBD1 (6 bases). Trimming shortened V by 2 bases and J by 5 bases, and 18 bases separated the two germline ends. Germline V gene data show CDR1 as LNHNV and CDR2 as YYDKDF (reference sequence). The CDR3 length is 16 residues. CDR3 sequence (DNA): TGTGCCACCAGCAGACCCTCCACAGGGAGTTCATATGGCTACACCTTC. It translates to CATSRPSTGSSYGYTF.

Only a few counts were recorded for this clone. The V call is TRBV4-2, the J call TRBJ2-1; 8 bases are shared with TRBD2. V shed 0 bases and J 8 bases; nucleotides not matched to a gene: 12. The germline gives CDR1 LGHNA, CDR2 YNFKEQ. This CDR3 region has 17 residues. DNA for the CDR3: TGTGCCAGCAGCCAAGATCTTGGAGCGGGAGATGGGGATGAGCAGTTCTTC. This translates into CASSQDLGAGDGDEQFF.

There are many counts of this clone. The chain couples TRBV29-1 to TRBJ2-7; TRBD2 agrees at 7 bases. Unmatched junction bases numbered 3, after V lost 6 bases and J lost 4 bases. Germline V gives CDR1 SQVTM, CDR2 ANQGSEA. There are 11 residues in the CDR3. Here the CDR3 reads CSVASGYEQYF. The DNA of the CDR3 is TGCAGCGTGGCTAGCGGATACGAGCAGTACTTC.

This clone has a single count. V usage is TRBV9 and J usage is TRBJ2-2; 9 nucleotides line up with TRBD2. This CDR3 contains 15 residues. Germline CDR1 is SGDLS and CDR2 is YYNGEE. After removal of 7 bases from V and 7 bases from J, the junction contained 11 bases not matched to a gene. CDR3 in amino acids: CASDPTSGGGGELFF. The CDR3 bases are TGTGCCAGCGATCCGACTAGCGGAGGGGGCGGGGAGCTGTTTTTT. Full variable domain (rest looked up from reference TRBV9 and TRBJ2-2): DSGVTQTPKHLITATGQRVTLRCSPRSGDLSVYWYQQSLDQGLQFLIQYYNGEERAKGNILERFSAQQFPDLHSELNLSSLELGDSALYFCASDPTSGGGGELFFGEGSRLTVL.

J is TRBJ2-3 and V is TRBV29-1, with D possibly being TRBD1 (6 bases). Germline V gene lookup returns CDR1 SQVTM and CDR2 ANQGSEA. The CDR3 spans 13 residues. Trimming pared 7 bases from V and 5 bases from J, leaving 16 bases between. Here the CDR3 DNA reads TGCAGCGCCAGGAGACCAGGGGTAGATACGCAGTATTTT. It is translated as CSARRPGVDTQYF.

V is TRBV13 and J is TRBJ2-1; D gene uncertain. V was shortened by 1 base and J by 7 bases, with 5 bases between the two germline ends. Germline CDR1 reads PRHDT; CDR2 reads FYEKMQ (reference sequence). The CDR3 is 12 amino acids. The CDR3 DNA sequence: TGTGCCAGCAGCTTAGTCAGGAATGAGCAGTTCTTC. This gives the protein CASSLVRNEQFF.

A few counts support this clone. This rearrangement joins TRBV5-4 to TRBJ2-2; D remains ambiguous. The CDR3 length is 14 residues. Germline CDR1 SGHNT, CDR2 YYREEE (reference sequence). The V gene lost 1 base and the J gene lost 4 bases, with 8 bases spanning the gap. CDR3 in DNA: TGTGCCAGCAGCTTGTACTGGTCCACCGGGGAGCTGTTTTTT. Protein sequence: CASSLYWSTGELFF. The whole variable domain, remainder taken from reference TRBV5-4 and TRBJ2-2, is ETGVTQSPTHLIKTRGQQVTLRCSSQSGHNTVSWYQQALGQGPQFIFQYYREEENGRGNFPPRFSGLQFPNYSSELNVNALELDDSALYLCASSLYWSTGELFFGEGSRLTVL.

This clone was found a few times. The V and J genes are TRBV7-2 and TRBJ2-5, with D maybe TRBD2 (6 bases). Trimming cost V 5 bases and J 7 bases, with 17 bases left between them. CDR1 is SGHTA, CDR2 FQGNSA, per germline. The length of the CDR3 is 14 residues. This chain's CDR3 is CASSPRTGGGTQYF. CDR3 DNA sequence: TGTGCCAGCAGCCCTAGGACTGGGGGAGGGACCCAGTACTTC.

The chain combines TRBV5-1 with TRBJ2-7, with 13 bases lining up with TRBD2. The V gene's germline CDR1 is SGHRS and CDR2 YFSETQ. The V and J ends lost 5 bases and 4 bases, in that order; junction bases with no gene match: 6. CDR3 length: 15 amino acids. In nucleotides, the CDR3 is TGCGCCAGCAGACTGGGACTAGCGGGGACTTACGAGCAGTACGTC. Protein product: CASRLGLAGTYEQYV.